This TCR beta chain was retrieved from a study of control samples from healthy donors and cancer patients. Sequenced by immunoSEQ multiplex PCR; TCRdb stores in-frame clones only, minus some. The sample lists some 140,000 clones, 92% occurring once. Sequencing input: blood. The receptor was isolated from a man aged 25-45 years in good health.

CDR3 DNA sequence: TGTGCCAGCAGCTTAAATAACAATGAGCAGTTCTTC. It specifies CASSLNNNEQFF. The chain has TRBV11-2 and TRBJ2-1, with unresolved D. In germline, CDR1 is SGHAT, CDR2 FQNNGV. The CDR3 runs 12 residues. Trimming stripped 2 bases from V and 5 bases from J, with 4 bases between.